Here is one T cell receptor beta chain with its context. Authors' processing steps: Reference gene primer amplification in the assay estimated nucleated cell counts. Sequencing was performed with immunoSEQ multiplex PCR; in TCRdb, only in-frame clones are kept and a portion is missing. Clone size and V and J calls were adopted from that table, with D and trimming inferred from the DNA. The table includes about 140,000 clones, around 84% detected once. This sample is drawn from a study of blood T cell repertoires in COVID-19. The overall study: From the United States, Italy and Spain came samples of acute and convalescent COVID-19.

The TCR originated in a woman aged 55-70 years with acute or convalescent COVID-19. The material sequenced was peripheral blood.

The CDR3 region is CSAQGEETQYF. The CDR3 DNA is TGCAGCGCACAGGGTGAAGAGACCCAGTACTTC. The chain uses TRBV29-1 and TRBJ2-5, with D perhaps matching TRBD1 (6 bases). V was shortened by 7 bases and J by 3 bases, with 9 bases between the two germline ends. The germline CDR1 and CDR2 sequences are SQVTM and ANQGSEA. The CDR3 sequence is 11 residues long.